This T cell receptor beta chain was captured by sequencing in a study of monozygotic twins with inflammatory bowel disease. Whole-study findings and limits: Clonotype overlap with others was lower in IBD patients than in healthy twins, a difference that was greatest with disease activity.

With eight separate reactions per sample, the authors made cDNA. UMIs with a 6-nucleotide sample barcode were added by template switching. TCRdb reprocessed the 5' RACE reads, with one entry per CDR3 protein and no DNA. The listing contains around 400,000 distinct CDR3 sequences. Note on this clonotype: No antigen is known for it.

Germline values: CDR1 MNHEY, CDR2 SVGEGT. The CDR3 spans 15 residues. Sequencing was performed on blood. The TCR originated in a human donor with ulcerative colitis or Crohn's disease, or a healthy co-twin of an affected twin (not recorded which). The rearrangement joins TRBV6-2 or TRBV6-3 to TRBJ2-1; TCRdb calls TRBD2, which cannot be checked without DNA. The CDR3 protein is CASSLSSGRAEEQFF.